The 20 T cell receptor beta chains below come from one sample, sequenced in a study of shared clonotypes between healthy human individuals. Some clones are missing from TCRdb's copy, which holds only in-frame ones; the method was immunoSEQ multiplex PCR. Of 2 million to 2.5 million clones listed, around 95% are singletons. The specimen sequenced was naive CD4+ T cells sorted from blood. Subset indicated: CD45RA+ positively selected. All receptors derive from a man younger than 35 in good health.

The rearrangement joins TRBV5-1 to TRBJ1-4; D gene unclear. Germline loops: CDR1 SGHRS, CDR2 YFSETQ. The CDR3 contains 14 residues. V was cut by 4 bases and J by 14 bases, with 21 bases left in between. The CDR3 loop is CASSERTQDTNLFF. Here the CDR3 DNA reads TGCGCCAGCAGCGAGAGAACCCAAGACACGAATCTGTTTTTT.

This clone was detected only once. CDR3 region: CAISESGVHYGYTF. As DNA, the CDR3 is TGTGCCATCAGTGAGTCAGGGGTCCACTATGGCTACACCTTC. The V call is TRBV10-3, the J call TRBJ1-2; tentative D call: TRBD1 (5 bases). This CDR3 is built from 14 residues. Trimming took off 0 bases at V and 3 bases at J, with 8 bases between the two ends. Germline CDR1 reads ENHRY; CDR2 reads SYGVKD.

The V call is TRBV5-1, the J call TRBJ1-4, with 9 bases lining up with TRBD1. The CDR3 length is 15 residues. With V trimmed by 1 base and J by 5 bases, 3 bases remained unmatched. In germline, CDR1 is SGHRS, CDR2 YFSETQ. The DNA for the CDR3 is TGCGCCAGCAGCTTGTCCGGGACAGGGAATGAAAAACTGTTTTTT. It specifies CASSLSGTGNEKLFF. Together with reference TRBV5-1 and TRBJ1-4, the CDR3 gives the full variable domain: KAGVTQTPRYLIKTRGQQVTLSCSPISGHRSVSWYQQTPGQGLQFLFEYFSETQRNKGNFPGRFSGRQFSNSRSEMNVSTLELGDSALYLCASSLSGTGNEKLFFGSGTQLSVL.

This chain connects TRBV30 to TRBJ1-5; the D is unclear. V lost 3 bases and J 0 bases, leaving 9 bases between the germline ends. CDR3 length: 14 residues. Germline V gene lookup returns CDR1 GTSNPN and CDR2 SVGIG (reference sequence). CDR3 nucleotides: TGTGCCTGGAGCCATCTAGTTAGCAATCAGCCCCAGCATTTT. Its protein product is CAWSHLVSNQPQHF. The full variable domain, rest sourced from reference TRBV30 and TRBJ1-5, is SQTIHQWPATLVQPVGSPLSLECTVEGTSNPNLYWYRQAAGRGLQLLFYSVGIGQISSEVPQNLSASRPQDRQFILSSKKLLLSDSGFYLCAWSHLVSNQPQHFGDGTRLSIL.

V gene TRBV18 combines with J gene TRBJ1-6; D gene uncertain. CDR3 length equals 15 residues. Germline V gene sequence: CDR1 KGHSH, CDR2 LQKENI. With 6 bases removed from V and 0 bases from J, the gap between germline ends came to 9 bases. CDR3 DNA sequence: TGTGCCAGCTCGGCTCAGAGCTCCTATAATTCACCCCTCCACTTT. Amino acids: CASSAQSSYNSPLHF.

This clone appeared once. CDR3 coding DNA: TGCGCCAGCAGCTTGGAGGCGGGCGAAGCAGATACGCAGTATTTT. Its translation is CASSLEAGEADTQYF. The chain uses TRBV5-1 and TRBJ2-3; the D gene is possibly TRBD2 (5 bases). V was pared by 0 bases and J by 4 bases, with 12 bases between. CDR3 length equals 15 residues. Germline-derived CDR1 and CDR2 are SGHRS and YFSETQ.

The chain combines TRBV11-2 with TRBJ2-7, with 13 bases aligning to TRBD2. Germline lookup yields CDR1 SGHAT and CDR2 FQNNGV. The J segment lost 8 bases and the V segment lost 5 bases, leaving 6 bases of the junction unmatched. The CDR3 is 14 amino acids. The CDR3 bases are TGTGCCAGCAGCACGGGACTAGCGGGGACCCAGCAGTACTTC. It translates to CASSTGLAGTQQYF. Drawing the rest from reference TRBV11-2 and TRBJ2-7, the complete variable domain is EAGVAQSPRYKIIEKRQSVAFWCNPISGHATLYWYQQILGQGPKLLIQFQNNGVVDDSQLPKDRFSAERLKGVDSTLKIQPAKLEDSAVYLCASSTGLAGTQQYFGPGTRLTVT.

The genes are TRBV5-3 and TRBJ2-7; TRBD2 matches at 10 bases. TRBV5-3 qualifies as an ORF whose function is uncertain. The V gene end was trimmed by 0 bases and the J gene end by 4 bases; junction bases not matched to a gene: 7. CDR3 length: 16 amino acids. CDR3 in amino acids: CARSLEVAGGQYEQYF. The CDR3 DNA follows: TGTGCCAGAAGCTTGGAGGTAGCGGGAGGCCAATACGAGCAGTACTTC.

The CDR3 spells CASSAGGLGETQYF. DNA of the CDR3: TGCGCCAGCAGCGCGGGAGGGCTAGGGGAGACCCAGTACTTC. The chain carries TRBV5-1 and TRBJ2-5, with 9 bases aligning to TRBD2. With V trimmed by 4 bases and J by 5 bases, 6 bases remained unmatched. This CDR3 region has 14 residues. Germline V CDR1 and CDR2: SGHRS, YFSETQ.

As for this clone: The sample has other DNA sequences that encode this CDR3 too. This CDR3 is CASSVAANTGELFF. CDR3 bases: TGTGCCAGCAGCGTAGCTGCGAACACCGGGGAGCTGTTTTTT. The J gene is TRBJ2-2, the V gene TRBV9; D gene unclear. The V and J ends lost 0 bases and 0 bases respectively, with 3 bases between them. The CDR3 loop spans 14 amino acids. Looked up from germline, CDR1 is SGDLS and CDR2 is YYNGEE.

This chain connects TRBV4-3 to TRBJ2-5, with TRBD2 matching over 9 bases. The V gene's germline CDR1 is LGHNA and CDR2 YSLEER. The CDR3 is made up of 15 amino acids. V lost 2 bases, J lost 7 bases, and 8 bases stayed unmatched. CDR3 residues: CASSQTLAGTGTQYF. The CDR3 nucleotides read TGCGCCAGCAGCCAAACTCTAGCGGGAACGGGGACCCAGTACTTC.

This chain links TRBV6-6 with TRBJ1-2, with D unclear. Trimming cost V 2 bases and J 0 bases, with 10 bases left between them. CDR1 MNHNY and CDR2 SVGAGI come from the germline V gene (reference sequence). The CDR3 is made up of 15 amino acids. The CDR3 nucleotides are TGTGCCAGCAGTTACAGGGCGTTAGCTAACTATGGCTACACCTTC. This sequence encodes CASSYRALANYGYTF.

J is TRBJ1-5 and V is TRBV27, with 9 bases fitting TRBD1. The CDR3 sequence is 19 residues long. V lost 3 bases and J lost 1; bases outside the gene matches: 13. Looked up from germline, CDR1 is MNHEY and CDR2 is SMNVEV (reference sequence). The CDR3 region has the DNA TGTGCCAGCAGTTTCGCGACAGGGGGGCTCGGAAGGAGCAATCAGCCCCAGCATTTT. Protein: CASSFATGGLGRSNQPQHF.

CDR3 protein: CASSEDPYGYTF. The CDR3 DNA sequence: TGTGCCAGCAGTGAAGACCCGTATGGCTACACCTTC. V and J are TRBV2 and TRBJ1-2; D call uncertain. The CDR3 covers 12 residues. Per germline, CDR1 SNHLY and CDR2 FYNNEI. V was shortened by 1 base and J by 5 bases, with 5 bases between the two germline ends.

The chain recombines TRBV10-3 with TRBJ2-7; 11 nucleotides align to TRBD2. This CDR3 has 16 residues. Losses at the gene ends were 3 bases for V and 0 bases for J; bases not matched to a gene: 4. Germline CDR1 reads ENHRY; CDR2 reads SYGVKD. The CDR3 loop reads CAISDFSGRDSYEQYF. The CDR3 DNA sequence: TGTGCCATCAGTGATTTTAGCGGGAGGGACTCCTACGAGCAGTACTTC.

This rearrangement joins TRBV2 to TRBJ2-3; D uncertain. Germline V gene data show CDR1 as SNHLY and CDR2 as FYNNEI. V lost 7 bases and J lost 4, with 12 bases in between. This CDR3 is built from 13 residues. CDR3 amino acids: CASTSRWPDTQYF. CDR3 nucleotides: TGTGCCAGCACCTCAAGATGGCCAGATACGCAGTATTTT.

This clone was recorded only once. This chain uses TRBV7-3 with TRBJ2-3; D unresolved. The CDR3 length is 12 residues. The germline gives CDR1 SGHTA, CDR2 FQGTGA. Between the trimmed V and J ends, which lost 5 bases and 5 bases, there was a span of 8 bases. The CDR3 nucleotides are TGTGCCAGCAGCCAGCGCGGAGATACGCAGTATTTT. This gives the protein CASSQRGDTQYF.

J is TRBJ1-6 and V is TRBV18; D ambiguous. Germline loops: CDR1 KGHSH, CDR2 LQKENI. The CDR3 is 16 amino acids. Trimming removed 3 bases from V and 3 bases from J, with 12 bases in between. The CDR3 region has the DNA TGTGCCAGCTCACCCCCCGGCGGGGACTATAATTCACCCCTCCACTTT. Its translation is CASSPPGGDYNSPLHF.

The rearrangement uses TRBV10-2 and TRBJ2-7, with D perhaps being TRBD1 or TRBD2 (5 bases each). The CDR3 runs 16 residues. Germline values: CDR1 WSHSY, CDR2 SAAADI. V lost 3 bases and J 5 bases, leaving 20 bases between the germline ends. The CDR3 DNA reads TGCGCCAGCAGTGAAACGCCGGGACCGAATCTCGACGAGCAGTACTTC. The encoded protein is CASSETPGPNLDEQYF.

The chain has TRBV4-3 and TRBJ2-1; D not resolved. The germline V gene has CDR1 LGHNA and CDR2 YSLEER. V was shortened by 2 bases and J by 0 bases, with 8 bases between the two germline ends. The CDR3 is 15 amino acids. The CDR3 DNA reads as TGCGCCAGCAGCCAAACACGCTCCTCCTACAATGAGCAGTTCTTC. This gives the protein CASSQTRSSYNEQFF.